The 15 T cell receptor beta chains below all came from one sample that was sequenced in a study of T cells in Graves' hyperthyroidism and ophthalmopathy. The source material, RNA transcripts, was used to amplify TCR beta CDR3 regions. Researchers ran a first-round RT-PCR on the TCR CDR3 using the HTBI primer set. TCRdb fed the multiplex PCR reads into MiXCR, producing one record per CDR3 protein. The data hold 500,000 or so distinct CDR3 sequences, with 17% observed a single time. Input material: blood. Every receptor here comes from a woman aged 18-35 years with Graves' ophthalmopathy.

This clonotype appeared a few times. The V call is TRBV12-3 or TRBV12-4, the J call TRBJ2-6; D call uncertain. Deletions cut 3 bases from V and 4 bases from J, with 10 bases between. This CDR3 is built from 15 residues. CDR3: CASSFGLLGANVLTF. In DNA, the CDR3 is TGTGCCAGCAGTTTTGGCCTACTAGGGGCCAACGTCCTGACTTTC.

In this sample, this clonotype turned up many times. The chain is built from TRBV6-1 and TRBJ1-2; TRBD1 might be the D (6 bases). Germline CDR1 and CDR2: MNHNS and SASEGT. The CDR3 contains 16 residues. Trimming took off 5 bases at V and 0 bases at J, with 16 bases between the two ends. In DNA form, the CDR3 reads TGTGCCAGCAGTTATAAGGGGGGCAGTTCTAACTATGGCTACACCTTC. Translation: CASSYKGGSSNYGYTF.

This clonotype was seen a handful of times. V and J are TRBV28 and TRBJ1-2, with TRBD1 matching 10 bases. CDR1 is MDHEN, CDR2 SYDVKM, per germline. Trimming cost V 1 base and J 7 bases; bases outside gene matches: 3. This CDR3 contains 14 residues. CDR3 DNA sequence: TGTGCCAGCAGTTTATATGACAGGGGGCTTGGCTACACCTTC. Protein sequence: CASSLYDRGLGYTF.

This clonotype came up a few times. The V and J genes are TRBV7-9 and TRBJ1-1; D may be TRBD1 (5 bases). The CDR3 runs to 16 residues. CDR1 SEHNR and CDR2 FQNEAQ come from the germline V gene (reference sequence). V was cut by 1 base and J by 3 bases, with 15 bases left in between. The CDR3 protein is CASSLVPRGMDTEAFF. DNA of the CDR3: TGTGCCAGCAGCTTAGTTCCAAGGGGCATGGACACTGAAGCTTTCTTT.

This clonotype appeared a few times. The V call is TRBV12-5, the J call TRBJ1-1; no clear D gene. In germline, CDR1 is LGHNT, CDR2 FRNRAP. With 1 base removed from V and 1 base from J, the gap between germline ends came to 4 bases. The CDR3 has 13 amino acids. Here the CDR3 DNA reads TGTGCTAGTGGTTTGGACCCGAACACTGAAGCTTTCTTT. Its protein product is CASGLDPNTEAFF.

This clonotype was recorded a few times. The chain links TRBV18 to TRBJ2-2; D is ambiguous. Trimming left V 5 bases short and J 3 bases short, with 7 bases between. The CDR3 has 13 amino acids. Germline values: CDR1 KGHSH, CDR2 LQKENI. The CDR3 bases are TGTGCCAGCTCAAATCGGGACACCGGGGAGCTGTTTTTT. It specifies CASSNRDTGELFF.

In its sample, this clonotype was seen many times. V gene TRBV27 combines with J gene TRBJ1-2; D gene uncertain. CDR1 and CDR2 (germline): MNHEY, SMNVEV (reference sequence). The V end lost 2 bases, the J end lost 4 bases, and 8 bases lay between the germline ends. This CDR3 comprises 13 residues. The CDR3 loop reads CASSLNWAYGYTF. CDR3 nucleotide sequence: TGTGCCAGCAGTTTAAACTGGGCCTATGGCTACACCTTC.

This clonotype showed up just a few times. This chain uses TRBV7-9 with TRBJ1-1; TRBD1 is a possible D gene (5 bases). Trimming removed 7 bases at V and 4 bases at J, with 16 bases between. Germline CDR1 and CDR2: SEHNR and FQNEAQ (reference sequence). The CDR3 extends over 14 amino acids. The CDR3 bases are TGTGCCAGCATCTACTTGGGGGGACGCACTGAAGCTTTCTTT. This translates into CASIYLGGRTEAFF.

The J gene is TRBJ1-2, the V gene TRBV29-1; unclear D gene. CDR1 is SQVTM, CDR2 ANQGSEA, per germline. This CDR3 comprises 12 residues. V was trimmed by 1 base and J by 4 bases, leaving 7 bases between them. In DNA form, the CDR3 reads TGCAGCGTTGAAGGGCTGCTCTATGGCTACACCTTC. Its protein product is CSVEGLLYGYTF.

This clonotype has a handful of counts. The V gene is TRBV20-1, the J gene TRBJ1-2; possibly TRBD1 for D (6 bases). V gave up 4 bases and J gave up 5 bases, with 14 bases separating them. Germline V gene data show CDR1 as DFQATT and CDR2 as SNEGSKA (reference sequence). The CDR3 covers 13 residues. Here the CDR3 reads CSAIIQGLYGYTF. The CDR3 nucleotides are TGCAGTGCTATTATACAGGGTCTTTATGGCTACACCTTC.

As DNA, the CDR3 is TGTGCCAGCCCGGGGGGGAACAGGGCCTCCTATGGCTACACCTTC. It yields the protein CASPGGNRASYGYTF. The rearrangement links TRBV5-8 to TRBJ1-2; D perhaps matches TRBD1 (6 bases). The length of the CDR3 is 15 residues. Trimming took off 7 bases at V and 4 bases at J, with 20 bases between the two ends. From germline, CDR1 is SGHTS and CDR2 YDEGEE.

The gene calls are TRBV30 and TRBJ1-3; a possible D gene is TRBD1 (5 bases). Per the germline V gene, CDR1 is GTSNPN and CDR2 is SVGIG (reference sequence). The CDR3 totals 12 residues. CDR3 in DNA: TGTGGACGACTGACAGACGGAAACACCATATATTTT. It encodes CGRLTDGNTIYF.

As for this clonotype: The junction departs from germline at one end; a sequencing error may be responsible. The V and J genes are TRBV6-8 and TRBJ1-1, with 7 bases that match TRBD1. The CDR3 is made up of 14 amino acids. The germline gives CDR1 MNHGY, CDR2 SAAAGT. The CDR3 loop reads CTSSMTGKATEAFF. The CDR3 bases are TGTACCAGCAGTATGACAGGGAAGGCCACTGAAGCTTTCTTT.

The chain joins TRBV7-9 to TRBJ2-2, with a tentative D call TRBD2 (6 bases). Per germline, CDR1 SEHNR and CDR2 FQNEAQ (reference sequence). The CDR3 is 15 residues long. V lost 1 base and J 5 bases, leaving 11 bases between the germline ends. DNA of the CDR3: TGTGCCAGCAGCTTAGGGCGCGGAGGGACCGGGGAGCTGTTTTTT. Residues: CASSLGRGGTGELFF.

The J gene is TRBJ1-1, the V gene TRBV27, with TRBD1 as a possible D gene (6 bases). The length of the CDR3 is 14 residues. CDR1 and CDR2 from the germline V gene are MNHEY and SMNVEV (reference sequence). Trimming took 4 bases from V and 4 from J, leaving 13 bases between them. As DNA, the CDR3 is TGTGCCAGCAGTTGGGGACGGGGGCTCACTGAAGCTTTCTTT. Its translation is CASSWGRGLTEAFF.